The rows below give T cell receptor beta chains drawn from one sample of a study of blood T cells in healthy people across ages. MiXCR, applied by TCRdb to the 5' RACE reads, yields one record per CDR3 protein. The table records fewer than 2,000,000 distinct CDR3 sequences, roughly 30% of them present only once. The specimen was blood. These TCRs come from a woman younger than 45 in good health. CDR3s leave out the opening cysteine and the closing phenylalanine or tryptophan.

CDR3	V	J
ASSRGQRETQY	TRBV4-1	TRBJ2-5
ASSLWGATGELF	TRBV7-2	TRBJ2-2
SAETWETQY	TRBV20-1	TRBJ2-5
ASSMRGSGTEAF	TRBV6-2/TRBV6-3	TRBJ1-1
SARDPGTYGYT	TRBV20-1	TRBJ1-2
SLSPGGNEQF	TRBV29-1	TRBJ2-1
SVAPSVETQY	TRBV29-1	TRBJ2-5
ASSQVEDNEQF	TRBV4-1	TRBJ2-1
ASSQAVYNEQF	TRBV5-4	TRBJ2-1
ASSRGLGTAQQF	TRBV7-9	TRBJ2-1
ASSTGLAGVADTQY	TRBV6-1	TRBJ2-3
ASSLPSGGLFYNEQF	TRBV7-9	TRBJ2-1
SVSRTGGTDTQY	TRBV29-1	TRBJ2-3
ASSYSAGQGTEAF	TRBV6-5	TRBJ1-1
ASVGTYNEQY	TRBV12-3/TRBV12-4	-
ATSDGLAGDSTDTQY	TRBV24-1	TRBJ2-3
ASSRAIGGRSYEQY	TRBV18	TRBJ2-7
SAGTSGRAVHEQY	TRBV20-1	TRBJ2-7
ASSLGTGHGYT	TRBV7-9	TRBJ1-2
ASSLAGYGPDTQY	TRBV7-8	TRBJ2-3
SARVRASGRNEQF	TRBV20-1	TRBJ2-1
ASSQLGTGGYEQY	TRBV4-1	TRBJ2-7
SALSGSGGAYEQF	TRBV20-1	TRBJ2-1
AISEGGAEAF	TRBV10-3	TRBJ1-1
ASSWTTGTTNYGYT	TRBV5-6	TRBJ1-2
ASSSNDRIYT	TRBV7-2	TRBJ1-2
ASRPPGLAGSVQF	TRBV27	TRBJ2-1
ASIPLVGRADTQY	TRBV6-1	TRBJ2-3
AISEIDGRAGTGELF	TRBV10-3	TRBJ2-2
ASSPFMNEQF	TRBV9	TRBJ2-1
ASTSGLAGFEEQF	TRBV5-1	TRBJ2-1
ASSFYGQENEKLF	TRBV11-2	TRBJ1-4
SARTRTSSYEQY	TRBV20-1	TRBJ2-7
ASSRGGGRQEAQY	TRBV5-4	TRBJ2-5
ATSQERWDTGYEQY	TRBV15	TRBJ2-7
ASSRSRGQETQY	TRBV11-2	TRBJ2-5
ASSQDTSGQKLF	TRBV2	TRBJ1-4
ASSRQGTDTGELF	TRBV7-9	TRBJ2-2
ASSLVAWELF	TRBV5-5	TRBJ2-2
AWSHGQLSYEQY	TRBV30	TRBJ2-7
ASHIGDSSYEQY	TRBV28	TRBJ2-7
SASQMGRSNTDTQY	TRBV20-1	TRBJ2-3
ASSNRAAGELF	TRBV10-1	TRBJ2-2
ASSLKWKTEGTGARWY	TRBV28	TRBJ2-5